This T cell receptor beta chain was captured by sequencing in a study of blood T cells in healthy people across ages. At least 7 million PBMCs were isolated per sample. This clonotype came up a few times. Then a second PCR, running roughly 6 to 11 cycles, was carried out with a sample-barcoded 5' primer and a J-beta primer mix. One entry per CDR3 protein, called by TCRdb with MiXCR from the 5' RACE reads. In the table there are about 1.8 million distinct CDR3 sequences, around half of which are singletons. Looked up from germline, CDR1 is LNHNV and CDR2 is YYDKDF (reference sequence). The CDR3 has 13 amino acids. V gave up 8 bases and J gave up 2 bases, with 12 bases separating them.

This receptor was taken from a middle-aged woman in good health. The sample was blood. The chain has TRBV15 and TRBJ1-2; D not certain. The CDR3: CATQPIGNYGYTF. The CDR3 DNA is TGTGCCACCCAACCCATCGGGAACTATGGCTACACCTTC.